What follows are 13 T cell receptor beta chains derived from one specimen sequenced in a study of blood T cell repertoires in COVID-19. The repertoire was sequenced with immunoSEQ multiplex PCR; TCRdb's copy has only in-frame clones and lacks some. The table has about 310,000 clones, roughly 87% seen once. The source material was peripheral blood. These receptors all stem from a young man with active or convalescent COVID-19.

This chain links TRBV27 with TRBJ1-2; D call uncertain. Trimming left V 6 bases short and J 4 bases short, with 9 bases between. The CDR3 is 12 residues long. From germline, CDR1 is MNHEY and CDR2 SMNVEV (reference sequence). As DNA, the CDR3 is TGTGCCAGCAGGGCCCACAGCTATGGCTACACCTTC. This translates into CASRAHSYGYTF.

The gene calls are TRBV5-1 and TRBJ1-2; 9 bases are shared with TRBD1. V shed 5 bases and J 6 bases; nucleotides not matched to a gene: 5. Germline-derived CDR1 and CDR2 are SGHRS and YFSETQ. The CDR3 runs to 13 residues. In DNA form, the CDR3 reads TGCGCCAGCAGTTCGACAGGGGGGGATGGCTACACCTTC. Protein sequence: CASSSTGGDGYTF.

This clone has a handful of counts. The chain couples TRBV3-1 (or the pseudogene TRBV3-2) to TRBJ2-1, with 7 bases identical to TRBD2. CDR3 length: 14 residues. Germline CDR1 and CDR2: LGHDT and YNNKEL (reference sequence). The junction had 4 bases not matched to a gene; V was cut back by 8 bases and J by 0 bases. The CDR3 here is CASGWGGSYNEQFF. The CDR3 bases are TGTGCCAGCGGGTGGGGGGGCTCCTACAATGAGCAGTTCTTC.

This chain joins TRBV9 and TRBJ1-6; TRBD1 aligns across 7 bases. Losses at the gene ends were 1 base for V and 8 bases for J; bases not matched to a gene: 9. The germline V gene has CDR1 SGDLS and CDR2 YYNGEE. CDR3 size: 16 residues. The CDR3 region has the DNA TGTGCCAGCAGCGTATACGACAGGGTGGTTGATTCACCCCTCCACTTT. Amino acid sequence: CASSVYDRVVDSPLHF.

CDR3 region: CASSPPGGAYEQYF. The DNA for the CDR3 is TGTGCCAGCAGCCCCCCCGGCGGGGCCTACGAGCAGTACTTC. The chain combines TRBV7-9 with TRBJ2-7, with a tentative D call TRBD2 (6 bases). The V and J ends lost 5 bases and 2 bases respectively, with 13 bases between them. Looked up from germline, CDR1 is SEHNR and CDR2 is FQNEAQ (reference sequence). This CDR3 is built from 14 residues.

The J gene is TRBJ2-1, the V gene TRBV28; TRBD2 matches at 8 bases. V gave up 0 bases and J gave up 5 bases; unmatched junction bases: 6. Germline V gene sequence: CDR1 MDHEN, CDR2 SYDVKM. The CDR3 length is 16 residues. The CDR3 spells CASSLWAGGSDNEQFF. Here the CDR3 DNA reads TGTGCCAGCAGTTTATGGGCGGGAGGTTCTGACAATGAGCAGTTCTTC.

The chain couples TRBV5-6 to TRBJ1-5; D not resolved. V lost 4 bases, J lost 0 bases, and 14 bases lay in between. This CDR3 is 16 amino acids long. From germline, CDR1 is SGHDT and CDR2 YYEEEE. The DNA for the CDR3 is TGTGCCAGCAGCCCATCTAGCAGCCATAGCAATCAGCCCCAGCATTTT. This encodes CASSPSSSHSNQPQHF.

This chain's CDR3 is CASCDRGDGYTF. CDR3 nucleotides: TGTGCCAGTTGCGACAGGGGAGACGGCTACACCTTC. The rearrangement joins TRBV19 to TRBJ1-2; TRBD1 matches 8 bases. The ends lost 8 bases at V and 8 bases at J; junction bases unmatched: 7. Germline CDR1 reads LNHDA; CDR2 reads SQIVND (reference sequence). The CDR3 spans 12 residues.

The chain links TRBV6-5 to TRBJ2-7; 11 nucleotides agree with TRBD2. This CDR3 spans 15 amino acids. CDR1 is MNHEY, CDR2 SVGAGI, per germline. V shed 6 bases and J 1 base; nucleotides not matched to a gene: 5. CDR3: CASSILAGVSYEQYF. The CDR3 nucleotides are TGTGCCAGCAGCATACTAGCGGGAGTGTCCTACGAGCAGTACTTC.

This rearrangement joins TRBV7-9 to TRBJ1-1; TRBD1 is a possible D gene (6 bases). The CDR3 loop spans 16 amino acids. Deletions cut 4 bases from V and 0 bases from J, with 15 bases between. Germline V CDR1 and CDR2: SEHNR, FQNEAQ (reference sequence). CDR3 in DNA: TGTGCCAGCAGCTATCCTGGGGGACAAATGAACACTGAAGCTTTCTTT. Translated: CASSYPGGQMNTEAFF.

This CDR3 reads CASSPALGNQPQHF. The CDR3 coding sequence is TGTGCCAGCTCACCAGCGTTGGGCAATCAGCCCCAGCATTTT. This sequence joins TRBV18 and TRBJ1-5; D is undetermined. Between the trimmed V and J ends, which lost 2 bases and 2 bases, there was a span of 7 bases. Germline assignment: CDR1 KGHSH and CDR2 LQKENI. This CDR3 has 14 residues.

V is TRBV5-1 and J is TRBJ2-3, with D perhaps matching TRBD2 (6 bases). Trimming took off 3 bases at V and 3 bases at J, with 8 bases between the two ends. Germline V gene sequence: CDR1 SGHRS, CDR2 YFSETQ. The CDR3 is 13 amino acids. CDR3 protein: CASSSEGTDTQYF. In DNA, the CDR3 is TGCGCCAGCAGCTCGGAGGGAACAGATACGCAGTATTTT.

The chain carries TRBV19 and TRBJ1-1; no clear D gene. The germline V gene has CDR1 LNHDA and CDR2 SQIVND (reference sequence). The V end lost 4 bases, the J end lost 3 bases, and 12 bases lay between the germline ends. This CDR3 comprises 14 residues. CDR3 sequence reads: CASSKLGEDTEAFF. The DNA of the CDR3 is TGTGCCAGTAGTAAGCTCGGGGAGGACACTGAAGCTTTCTTT.